These 23 T cell receptor beta chains were sequenced from one sample in a study of cytomegalovirus exposure and HLA in healthy donors. Researchers ran the PCR with 60 Vbeta and 13 Jbeta primers. Generated by immunoSEQ multiplex PCR, the TCRdb table keeps only in-frame clones and is missing some. Counted here are about 140,000 clones, 77% occurring once; the ten biggest clones make up approximately 3.8%. Specimen: PBMCs. The receptor set was obtained from a male donor in good health and CMV-seronegative.

This chain uses TRBV7-2 with TRBJ1-3; TRBD1 might be the D (6 bases). The CDR3 has 15 amino acids. The germline V and J ends were trimmed by 1 base and 2 bases, with 9 bases remaining between them. Per the germline V gene, CDR1 is SGHTA and CDR2 is FQGNSA. CDR3 region: CASSLGGTPGNTIYF. The CDR3 DNA follows: TGTGCCAGCAGCTTAGGAGGGACACCTGGAAACACCATATATTTT.

The chain joins TRBV18 to TRBJ2-1; 7 bases match TRBD1. After removal of 1 base from V and 2 bases from J, the junction contained 2 bases not matched to a gene. Looked up from germline, CDR1 is KGHSH and CDR2 is LQKENI. The CDR3 has 15 amino acids. The CDR3 loop reads CASSPQGATYNEQFF. The CDR3 bases are TGTGCCAGCTCACCACAGGGGGCCACCTACAATGAGCAGTTCTTC.

V and J are TRBV7-9 and TRBJ1-4; 8 bases are a match to TRBD1. The trim removed 4 bases at V and 7 bases at J, leaving 5 bases unmatched. This CDR3 is built from 14 residues. Germline V CDR1 and CDR2: SEHNR, FQNEAQ (reference sequence). The CDR3 DNA is TGTGCCAGCAGCTGGACAGGGAGCGGTGAAAAACTGTTTTTT. This encodes CASSWTGSGEKLFF.

The chain has TRBV11-2 and TRBJ2-7; no clear D gene. Between the trimmed V and J ends, which lost 4 bases and 3 bases, there was a span of 13 bases. Germline-derived CDR1 and CDR2 are SGHAT and FQNNGV. This CDR3 is built from 14 residues. The CDR3 reads CASSSSGGYYEQYF. In nucleotides, the CDR3 is TGTGCCAGCAGCTCTAGTGGCGGTTACTACGAGCAGTACTTC.

This clone appeared a single time. One end of the junction varies from germline; a read error may be responsible. The chain couples TRBV7-6 to TRBJ2-4; perhaps TRBD2 as D (5 bases). This CDR3 contains 17 residues. CDR1 and CDR2 from the germline V gene are SGHVS and FNYEAQ. DNA for the CDR3: TGTGCCAGCAGCTTATCCCACACGAATCTAGCCAAAAACAGTCAGTACTTC. Protein product: CASSLSHTNLAKNSQYF. Full variable domain (missing parts from reference TRBV7-6 and TRBJ2-4): GAGVSQSPRYKVTKRGQDVALRCDPISGHVSLYWYRQALGQGPEFLTYFNYEAQQDKSGLPNDRFSAERPEGSISTLTIQRTEQRDSAMYRCASSLSHTNLAKNSQYFGAGTRLSVL.

The V call is TRBV27, the J call TRBJ2-1; 8 nucleotides line up with TRBD2. V shed 0 bases and J 2 bases; nucleotides not matched to a gene: 9. The CDR3 length is 18 residues. Per germline, CDR1 MNHEY and CDR2 SMNVEV (reference sequence). For the CDR3, the DNA is TGTGCCAGCAGTTTATCGTCCCCGGGGGGGTGGCCCTACAATGAGCAGTTCTTC. Encoded protein: CASSLSSPGGWPYNEQFF.

The rearrangement links TRBV4-2 to TRBJ2-7; TRBD1 aligns across 8 bases. From germline, CDR1 is LGHNA and CDR2 YNFKEQ. The CDR3 consists of 14 residues. V shed 0 bases, J shed 7 bases, and the junction held 5 bases outside the gene matches. CDR3 sequence reads: CASSQDGDRSEQYF. The DNA for the CDR3 is TGTGCCAGCAGCCAAGATGGGGACAGGTCAGAGCAGTACTTC.

The V call is TRBV10-3, the J call TRBJ2-1, with 7 bases fitting TRBD2. CDR3 size: 14 residues. The V segment lost 10 bases and the J segment 2 bases; nucleotides outside the gene matches: 8. CDR1 and CDR2 from the germline V gene are ENHRY and SYGVKD. Here the CDR3 reads CASTSAGAYNEQFF. The DNA for the CDR3 is TGTGCCAGCACCTCGGCGGGAGCCTACAATGAGCAGTTCTTC.

Remarks on this clone: Relative to the germline gene, one junction end is altered; a read error may explain this. This same CDR3 is encoded by further DNA sequences in the sample. The chain joins TRBV27 to TRBJ2-1; D is unclear. From germline, CDR1 is MNHEY and CDR2 SMNVEV (reference sequence). The CDR3 loop spans 14 amino acids. Here the CDR3 reads CASSLSSTYNEQFF. The CDR3 nucleotides read TGCGCCAGCAGTTTATCTTCCACCTACAATGAGCAGTTCTTC.

This clone was observed a handful of times. This chain connects TRBV27 to TRBJ1-1; no clear D gene. This CDR3 is 11 amino acids long. The V gene's germline CDR1 is MNHEY and CDR2 SMNVEV (reference sequence). The ends were cut back, 4 bases at V and 11 bases at J, with 11 bases in the middle. The DNA of the CDR3 is TGTGCCAGCAGTTCCGGGTTGGCGGCTTTCTTT. Protein: CASSSGLAAFF.

This clone was seen more than once but under ten times. V and J are TRBV4-1 and TRBJ2-7, with a possible D match to TRBD1 (6 bases). This CDR3 is 15 amino acids long. V lost 0 bases to trimming and J lost 2 bases, with 11 bases between them. The germline V gene has CDR1 MGHRA and CDR2 YSYEKL. CDR3 sequence: CASSQEGQGPYEQYF. DNA of the CDR3: TGCGCCAGCAGCCAAGAGGGACAAGGGCCCTACGAGCAGTACTTC.

On this clone itself: Germline is not matched at one junction end, which may reflect a read error. The rearrangement links TRBV7-7 to TRBJ2-1; 7 bases are shared with TRBD1. This CDR3 spans 15 amino acids. Germline lookup yields CDR1 SSHAT and CDR2 FNYEAQ (reference sequence). CDR3 sequence reads: CASSPTTGIGNEQFF. The DNA of the CDR3 is TGTGCTAGCAGCCCCACGACAGGGATCGGGAATGAGCAGTTCTTC.

The V call is TRBV7-9, the J call TRBJ1-2, with D perhaps TRBD1 (5 bases). CDR3 length: 15 amino acids. Between the trimmed V and J ends, which lost 0 bases and 4 bases, there was a span of 12 bases. Germline CDR1 and CDR2: SEHNR and FQNEAQ (reference sequence). The CDR3 coding sequence is TGTGCCAGCAGCTTAGCGGGGGGTCCAGGCTATGGCTACACCTTC. Encoded protein: CASSLAGGPGYGYTF.

This clone rates as medium-sized. The chain is built from TRBV7-9 and TRBJ1-5; no clear D. Germline CDR1 reads SEHNR; CDR2 reads FQNEAQ (reference sequence). Between the trimmed V and J ends, which lost 1 base and 7 bases, there was a span of 14 bases. This CDR3 is 15 amino acids long. In DNA form, the CDR3 reads TGTGCCAGCAGCTTAGGCCCCATGGGCGGGCAGCCCCAGCATTTT. Translation gives CASSLGPMGGQPQHF.

A single count supports this clone. This chain uses TRBV5-4 with TRBJ2-1; 8 bases match TRBD2. The trim removed 7 bases at V and 3 bases at J, leaving 12 bases unmatched. Germline-derived CDR1 and CDR2 are SGHNT and YYREEE (reference sequence). This CDR3 has 16 residues. The CDR3 sequence: CASRVGGAHDYNEQFF. For the CDR3, the DNA is TGTGCCAGCCGTGTCGGGGGGGCCCACGACTACAATGAGCAGTTCTTC.

The rearrangement uses TRBV7-2 and TRBJ2-7, with D perhaps matching TRBD2 (6 bases). The CDR3 extends over 16 amino acids. Trimming left V 1 base short and J 3 bases short, with 16 bases between. The germline V gene has CDR1 SGHTA and CDR2 FQGNSA. CDR3 region: CASSLEFQRAYYEQYF. The DNA of the CDR3 is TGTGCCAGCAGCTTAGAATTCCAGCGGGCGTACTACGAGCAGTACTTC.

This chain links TRBV2 with TRBJ2-1; TRBD2 agrees at 10 bases. Germline V gene data show CDR1 as SNHLY and CDR2 as FYNNEI. After removal of 0 bases from V and 6 bases from J, the junction contained 2 bases not matched to a gene. The CDR3 loop spans 15 amino acids. Here the CDR3 DNA reads TGTGCCAGCAGTGAAGCTGGGACTAGCGTCAATGAGCAGTTCTTC. It is translated as CASSEAGTSVNEQFF.

The genes are TRBV15 and TRBJ1-5; no reliable D call. Per germline, CDR1 LNHNV and CDR2 YYDKDF (reference sequence). The CDR3 has 13 amino acids. The ends were cut back, 3 bases at V and 9 bases at J, with 12 bases in the middle. CDR3 in DNA: TGTGCCACCAGCAGGGGAGAGAAGGGGCCCCAGCATTTT. The encoded protein is CATSRGEKGPQHF.

Only one count was recorded for this clone. The chain uses TRBV5-4 and TRBJ2-7; 7 nucleotides line up with TRBD2. V shed 4 bases and J 3 bases; nucleotides not matched to a gene: 13. Germline assignment: CDR1 SGHNT and CDR2 YYREEE (reference sequence). The CDR3 covers 16 residues. CDR3 amino acids: CASSPGGTIYFYEQYF. The CDR3 coding sequence is TGTGCCAGCAGCCCCGGGGGGACGATCTATTTCTACGAGCAGTACTTC.

V and J are TRBV7-9 and TRBJ1-6; TRBD1 agrees at 9 bases. The CDR3 is 15 amino acids. V trimming: 1 base; J trimming: 10 bases; junction bases outside the gene matches: 5. Looked up from germline, CDR1 is SEHNR and CDR2 is FQNEAQ (reference sequence). The CDR3 DNA is TGTGCCAGCAGCTTAGTGGGACAGGGTCCCTCACCCCTCCACTTT. Its translation: CASSLVGQGPSPLHF. Based on the CDR3 plus reference TRBV7-9 and TRBJ1-6, the full variable domain is DTGVSQNPRHKITKRGQNVTFRCDPISEHNRLYWYRQTLGQGPEFLTYFQNEAQLEKSRLLSDRFSAERPKGSFSTLEIQRTEQGDSAMYLCASSLVGQGPSPLHFGNGTRLTVT.

The rearrangement uses TRBV7-9 and TRBJ2-1; 13 nucleotides agree with TRBD2. The ends lost 5 bases at V and 4 bases at J; junction bases unmatched: 5. Germline lookup yields CDR1 SEHNR and CDR2 FQNEAQ (reference sequence). The CDR3 consists of 16 residues. The CDR3 DNA reads as TGTGCCAGCAGCGCCAAACTAGCGGGAGGGTACAATGAGCAGTTCTTC. Protein product: CASSAKLAGGYNEQFF.

The V and J genes are TRBV5-1 and TRBJ1-4, with a possible D match to TRBD1 (6 bases). The V gene's germline CDR1 is SGHRS and CDR2 YFSETQ. V lost 4 bases to trimming and J lost 8 bases, with 21 bases between them. The CDR3 has 16 amino acids. As DNA, the CDR3 is TGCGCCAGCAGCACAGGACAGTACCCCGGCTCAGAAAAACTGTTTTTT. This gives the protein CASSTGQYPGSEKLFF.

The genes are TRBV5-1 and TRBJ1-1, with a weak D call TRBD1 (5 bases). Germline CDR1 reads SGHRS; CDR2 reads YFSETQ. The germline V and J ends were trimmed by 2 bases and 2 bases, with 13 bases remaining between them. This CDR3 is 15 amino acids long. The CDR3 region has the DNA TGCGCCAGCAGCTTCCAGGCAGGGCTAAACACTGAAGCTTTCTTT. This encodes CASSFQAGLNTEAFF.